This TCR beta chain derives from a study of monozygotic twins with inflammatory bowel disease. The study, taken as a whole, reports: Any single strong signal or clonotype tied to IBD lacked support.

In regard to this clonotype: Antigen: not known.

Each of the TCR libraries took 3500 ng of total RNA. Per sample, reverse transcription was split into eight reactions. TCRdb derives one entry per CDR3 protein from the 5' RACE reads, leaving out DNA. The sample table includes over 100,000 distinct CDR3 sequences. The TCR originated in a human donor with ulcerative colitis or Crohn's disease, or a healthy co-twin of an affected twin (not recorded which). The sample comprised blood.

The CDR3 sequence: CASRSTGAGEQFF. V usage is TRBV12-3 or TRBV12-4 and J usage is TRBJ2-1; TCRdb returns TRBD1, unconfirmable since there is no DNA. The CDR3 is 13 residues long.